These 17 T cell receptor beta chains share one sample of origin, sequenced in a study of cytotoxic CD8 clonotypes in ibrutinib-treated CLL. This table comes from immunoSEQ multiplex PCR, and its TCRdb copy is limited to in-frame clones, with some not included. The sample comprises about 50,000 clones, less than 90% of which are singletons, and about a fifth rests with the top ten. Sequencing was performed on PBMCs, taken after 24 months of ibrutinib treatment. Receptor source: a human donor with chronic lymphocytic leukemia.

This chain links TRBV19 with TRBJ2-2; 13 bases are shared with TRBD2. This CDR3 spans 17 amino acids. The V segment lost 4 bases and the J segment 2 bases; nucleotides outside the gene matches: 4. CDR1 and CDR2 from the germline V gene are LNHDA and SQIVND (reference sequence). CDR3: CASSRGLAGTNTGELFF. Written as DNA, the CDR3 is TGTGCCAGTAGTAGGGGACTAGCGGGAACTAACACCGGGGAGCTGTTTTTT.

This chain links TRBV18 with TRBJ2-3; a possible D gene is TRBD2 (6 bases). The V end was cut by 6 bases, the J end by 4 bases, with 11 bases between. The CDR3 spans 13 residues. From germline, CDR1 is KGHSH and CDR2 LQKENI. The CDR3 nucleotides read TGTGCCAGCTCTTACAGCGGGTCAGATACGCAGTATTTT. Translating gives CASSYSGSDTQYF.

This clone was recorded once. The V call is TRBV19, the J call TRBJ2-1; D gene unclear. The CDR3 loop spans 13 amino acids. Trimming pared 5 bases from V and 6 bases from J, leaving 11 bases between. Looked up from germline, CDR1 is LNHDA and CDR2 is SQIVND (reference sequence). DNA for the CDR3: TGTGCCAGTAGTCCCGGTTTGGGCAATGAGCAGTTCTTC. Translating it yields CASSPGLGNEQFF.

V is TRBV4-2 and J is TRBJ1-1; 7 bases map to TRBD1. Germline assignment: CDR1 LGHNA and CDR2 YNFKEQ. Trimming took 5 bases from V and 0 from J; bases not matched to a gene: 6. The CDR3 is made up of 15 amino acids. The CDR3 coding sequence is TGTGCCAGCAGCACAGGGGCGAGGGTGAACACTGAAGCTTTCTTT. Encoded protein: CASSTGARVNTEAFF.

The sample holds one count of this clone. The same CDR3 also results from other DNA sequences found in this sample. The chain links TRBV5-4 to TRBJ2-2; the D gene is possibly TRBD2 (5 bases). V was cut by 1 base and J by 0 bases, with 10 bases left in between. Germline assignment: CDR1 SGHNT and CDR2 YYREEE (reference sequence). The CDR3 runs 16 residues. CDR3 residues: CASSLTSAPNTGELFF. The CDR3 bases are TGTGCCAGCAGCTTGACTAGTGCCCCGAACACCGGGGAGCTGTTTTTT.

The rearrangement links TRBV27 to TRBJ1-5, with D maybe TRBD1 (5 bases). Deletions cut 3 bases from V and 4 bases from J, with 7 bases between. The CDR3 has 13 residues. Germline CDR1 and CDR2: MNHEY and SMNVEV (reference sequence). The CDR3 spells CASSLAGNQPQHF. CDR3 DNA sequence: TGTGCCAGCAGTTTGGCAGGGAATCAGCCCCAGCATTTT.

CDR3 DNA sequence: TGTGCCAGCAGCCGCACGGACAACTCCTACGAGCAGTACTTC. Protein sequence: CASSRTDNSYEQYF. The rearrangement links TRBV11-2 to TRBJ2-7; the D gene is possibly TRBD1 (5 bases). The CDR3 loop spans 14 amino acids. With 5 bases removed from V and 0 bases from J, the gap between germline ends came to 11 bases. Germline V CDR1 and CDR2: SGHAT, FQNNGV.

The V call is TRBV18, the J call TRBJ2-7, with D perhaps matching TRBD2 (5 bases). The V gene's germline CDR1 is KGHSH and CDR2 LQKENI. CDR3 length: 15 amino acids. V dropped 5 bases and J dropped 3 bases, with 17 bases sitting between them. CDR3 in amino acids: CASSAIPGGSYEQYF. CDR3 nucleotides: TGTGCCAGCTCAGCCATTCCCGGTGGGAGCTACGAGCAGTACTTC.

CDR3 amino acids: CSVVWGFNEQFF. In DNA form, the CDR3 reads TGCAGCGTTGTTTGGGGATTCAATGAGCAGTTCTTC. The chain uses TRBV29-1 and TRBJ2-1, with D uncertain. The CDR3 spans 12 residues. V was trimmed by 4 bases and J by 6 bases, leaving 10 bases between them. The germline V gene encodes CDR1 SQVTM and CDR2 ANQGSEA.

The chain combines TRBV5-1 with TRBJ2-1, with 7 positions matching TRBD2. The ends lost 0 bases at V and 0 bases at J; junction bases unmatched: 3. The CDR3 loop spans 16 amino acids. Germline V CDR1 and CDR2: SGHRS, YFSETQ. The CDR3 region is CASSLASGGSYNEQFF. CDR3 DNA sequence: TGCGCCAGCAGCTTGGCTAGCGGCGGCTCCTACAATGAGCAGTTCTTC.

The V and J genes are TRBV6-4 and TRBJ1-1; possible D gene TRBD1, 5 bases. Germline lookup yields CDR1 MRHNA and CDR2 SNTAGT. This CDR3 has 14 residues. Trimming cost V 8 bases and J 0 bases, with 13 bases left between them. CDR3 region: CASRAAGMNTEAFF. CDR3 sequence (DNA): TGTGCCAGCCGCGCGGCAGGGATGAACACTGAAGCTTTCTTT.

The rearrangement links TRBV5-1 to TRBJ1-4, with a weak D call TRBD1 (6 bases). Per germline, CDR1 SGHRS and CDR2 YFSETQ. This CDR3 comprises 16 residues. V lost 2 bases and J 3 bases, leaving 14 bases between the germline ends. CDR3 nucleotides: TGCGCCAGCAGCTTTGGACAGTCCCTCCCTAATGAAAAACTGTTTTTT. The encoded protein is CASSFGQSLPNEKLFF.

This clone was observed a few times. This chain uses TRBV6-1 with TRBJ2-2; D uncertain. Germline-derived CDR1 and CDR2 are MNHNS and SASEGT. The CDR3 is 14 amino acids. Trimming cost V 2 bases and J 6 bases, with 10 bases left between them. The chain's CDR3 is CASSELGTAGELFF. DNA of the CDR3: TGTGCCAGCAGTGAATTAGGAACAGCCGGGGAGCTGTTTTTT.

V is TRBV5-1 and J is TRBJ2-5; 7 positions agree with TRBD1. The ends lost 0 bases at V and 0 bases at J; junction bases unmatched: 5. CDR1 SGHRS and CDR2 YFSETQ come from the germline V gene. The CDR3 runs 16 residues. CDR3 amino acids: CASSLVTGAYQETQYF. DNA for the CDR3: TGCGCCAGCAGCTTGGTAACAGGGGCATACCAAGAGACCCAGTACTTC.

The CDR3 sequence: CAWSTQQGRETQYF. CDR3 bases: TGTGCCTGGAGTACCCAACAGGGGAGGGAGACCCAGTACTTC. V and J are TRBV30 and TRBJ2-5; TRBD1 might be the D (7 bases). From germline, CDR1 is GTSNPN and CDR2 SVGIG (reference sequence). The CDR3 consists of 14 residues. V was pared by 2 bases and J by 5 bases, with 15 bases between.

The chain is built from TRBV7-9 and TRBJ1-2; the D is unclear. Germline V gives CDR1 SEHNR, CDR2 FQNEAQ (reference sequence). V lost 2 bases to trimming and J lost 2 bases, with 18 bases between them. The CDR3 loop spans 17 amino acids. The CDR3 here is CASSLLLSRKDNYGYTF. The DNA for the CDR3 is TGTGCCAGCAGCTTATTATTATCCCGGAAGGACAACTATGGCTACACCTTC.

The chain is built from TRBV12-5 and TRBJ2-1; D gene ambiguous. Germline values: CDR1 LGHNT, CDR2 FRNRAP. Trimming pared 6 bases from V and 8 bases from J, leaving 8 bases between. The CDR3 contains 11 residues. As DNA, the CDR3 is TGTGCTAGTGGGATAGCATATGAGCAGTTCTTC. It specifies CASGIAYEQFF.